Given below is one T cell receptor beta chain in context. Germline V gene sequence: CDR1 SGHTS, CDR2 YDEGEE. The V end lost 1 base, the J end lost 6 bases, and 8 bases lay between the germline ends. The CDR3 consists of 13 residues. The data were produced by immunoSEQ multiplex PCR, yet TCRdb's version contains in-frame clones alone and is incomplete. This sample has 14,000 or so clones; around 80% occur once, and the top ten carry under 2%. The data were obtained in a study of PD-1 blockade in mismatch repair-deficient tumors. Overall study: All were previously treated, progressing patients with some twelve mismatch repair-deficient cancer types.

This TCR was sampled from an adult with mismatch repair-deficient cancer. The sample here was PBMCs, taken approximately 15 weeks after starting pembrolizumab. The genes are TRBV5-8 and TRBJ1-5; perhaps TRBD1 as D (6 bases). Here the CDR3 DNA reads TGTGCCAGCAGCTTGACAGGGACTCAGCCCCAGCATTTT. Protein product: CASSLTGTQPQHF. The variable domain in full, with the rest retrieved from reference TRBV5-8 and TRBJ1-5, is EAGVTQSPTHLIKTRGQQATLRCSPISGHTSVYWYQQALGLGLQFLLWYDEGEERNRGNFPPRFSGRQFPNYSSELNVNALELEDSALYLCASSLTGTQPQHFGDGTRLSIL.